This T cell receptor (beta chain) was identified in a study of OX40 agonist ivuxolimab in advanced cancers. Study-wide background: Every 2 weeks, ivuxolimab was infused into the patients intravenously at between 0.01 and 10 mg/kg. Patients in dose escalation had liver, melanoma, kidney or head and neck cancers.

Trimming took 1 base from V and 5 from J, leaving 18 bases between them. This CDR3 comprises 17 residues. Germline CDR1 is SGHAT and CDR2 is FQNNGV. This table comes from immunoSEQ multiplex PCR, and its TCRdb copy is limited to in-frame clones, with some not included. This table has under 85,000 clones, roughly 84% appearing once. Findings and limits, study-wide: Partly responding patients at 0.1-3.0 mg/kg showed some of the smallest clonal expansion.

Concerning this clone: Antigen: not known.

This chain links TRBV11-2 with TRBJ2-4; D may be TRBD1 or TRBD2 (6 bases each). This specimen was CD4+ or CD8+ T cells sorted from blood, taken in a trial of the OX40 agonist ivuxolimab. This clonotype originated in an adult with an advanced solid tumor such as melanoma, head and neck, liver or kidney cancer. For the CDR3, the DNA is TGTGCCAGCAGCTTAGCGGGGGCGGGGCCAATCCAAAACATTCAGTACTTC. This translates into CASSLAGAGPIQNIQYF.